A single sample is the source of the 19 T cell receptor beta chains below, sequenced in a study of OX40 agonist ivuxolimab in advanced cancers. This table comes from immunoSEQ multiplex PCR, and its TCRdb copy is limited to in-frame clones, with some not included. This sample has over 35,000 clones, with around 89% found just once. The sequencing used CD4+ or CD8+ T cells sorted from blood, collected in a trial of the OX40 agonist ivuxolimab. These receptor sequences come from an adult with an advanced solid tumor such as melanoma, head and neck, liver or kidney cancer.

V gene TRBV5-3 combines with J gene TRBJ2-3; weak D call: TRBD1 (5 bases). TRBV5-3 is identified as an open reading frame with a role that is uncertain. The CDR3 is 15 residues long. Between the trimmed V and J ends, which lost 4 bases and 1 base, there was a span of 13 bases. DNA of the CDR3: TGTGCCAGAAGCCGCAGGGCGTGTGGCACAGATACGCAGTATTTT. It specifies CARSRRACGTDTQYF.

The rearrangement links TRBV2 to TRBJ1-4; TRBD1 is a possible D gene (5 bases). Germline-derived CDR1 and CDR2 are SNHLY and FYNNEI. The CDR3 has 13 residues. The V end was cut by 3 bases, the J end by 9 bases, with 11 bases between. Here the CDR3 DNA reads TGTGCCAGCAGTGACCAAAAGGGGAAAAAACTGTTTTTT. Translation gives CASSDQKGKKLFF.

Relative to its sample, this clone is medium-sized. The V and J genes are TRBV4-3 and TRBJ1-2; 8 positions agree with TRBD1. This CDR3 is built from 15 residues. V shed 0 bases and J 4 bases; nucleotides not matched to a gene: 4. From germline, CDR1 is LGHNA and CDR2 YSLEER. The CDR3: CASSQDPQGVYGYTF. The CDR3 DNA reads TGCGCCAGCAGCCAAGATCCACAGGGGGTCTATGGCTACACCTTC.

The genes are TRBV19 and TRBJ1-4; D possibly corresponds to TRBD1 (5 bases). Germline CDR1 and CDR2: LNHDA and SQIVND (reference sequence). Trimming left V 6 bases short and J 4 bases short, with 18 bases between. There are 16 residues in the CDR3. CDR3 region: CASRYSPGPDNEKLFF. In DNA form, the CDR3 reads TGTGCCAGTAGATATTCTCCGGGACCGGATAATGAAAAACTGTTTTTT. Full variable domain (outside the CDR3, taken from reference TRBV19 and TRBJ1-4): DGGITQSPKYLFRKEGQNVTLSCEQNLNHDAMYWYRQDPGQGLRLIYYSQIVNDFQKGDIAEGYSVSREKKESFPLTVTSAQKNPTAFYLCASRYSPGPDNEKLFFGSGTQLSVL.

V gene TRBV7-9 combines with J gene TRBJ2-3; perhaps D is TRBD1 or TRBD2 (7 bases each). The CDR3 is 15 amino acids. CDR1 and CDR2 from the germline V gene are SEHNR and FQNEAQ (reference sequence). V was clipped by 5 bases and J by 3 bases, with 15 bases between them. This CDR3 reads CASSPRGGATDTQYF. CDR3 bases: TGTGCCAGCAGCCCCAGGGGGGGCGCAACAGATACGCAGTATTTT.

V gene TRBV9 combines with J gene TRBJ1-2; D possibly corresponds to TRBD1 (6 bases). Trimming left V 1 base short and J 1 base short, with 11 bases between. The germline CDR1 and CDR2 sequences are SGDLS and YYNGEE. The CDR3 length is 15 residues. CDR3 protein: CASSVNPDSNYGYTF. CDR3 coding DNA: TGTGCCAGCAGCGTAAATCCGGACAGTAACTATGGCTACACCTTC.

This chain joins TRBV9 and TRBJ2-3, with TRBD2 as a possible D gene (6 bases). V was clipped by 3 bases and J by 0 bases, with 11 bases between them. CDR1 and CDR2 (germline): SGDLS, YYNGEE. CDR3 length equals 15 residues. CDR3 in amino acids: CASSAGEPSTDTQYF. CDR3 sequence (DNA): TGTGCCAGCAGCGCGGGGGAACCGAGCACAGATACGCAGTATTTT.

V usage is TRBV5-4 and J usage is TRBJ1-1; D is undetermined. This CDR3 region has 14 residues. Germline V gene data show CDR1 as SGHNT and CDR2 as YYREEE (reference sequence). V shed 5 bases and J shed 7 bases, with 18 bases lying between them. The CDR3 bases are TGTGCCAGCAGTCTCACCCTTCGAACCGATGAAGCTTTCTTT. The encoded protein is CASSLTLRTDEAFF.

The chain couples TRBV4-3 to TRBJ1-1; D is uncertain. Germline V lookup: CDR1 LGHNA, CDR2 YSLEER. Trimming took off 1 base at V and 2 bases at J, with 5 bases between the two ends. The CDR3 contains 13 residues. This CDR3 reads CASSQVLNTEAFF. In DNA form, the CDR3 reads TGCGCCAGCAGCCAAGTACTCAACACTGAAGCTTTCTTT.

The table lists this clone with a few counts. CDR3 region: CASPVEDQPQHF. Written as DNA, the CDR3 is TGTGCCAGCCCCGTAGAGGATCAGCCCCAGCATTTT. The chain joins TRBV7-9 to TRBJ1-5; D gene ambiguous. Looked up from germline, CDR1 is SEHNR and CDR2 is FQNEAQ (reference sequence). V lost 8 bases, J lost 5 bases, and 10 bases lay in between. The CDR3 is 12 residues long.

CDR3 coding DNA: TGTGCCTGTTGGGGGGGGGCCTCCTACAATGAGCAGTTCTTC. This sequence encodes CACWGGASYNEQFF. The chain recombines TRBV28 with TRBJ2-1; a possible D gene is TRBD2 (7 bases). Germline V CDR1 and CDR2: MDHEN, SYDVKM. V dropped 11 bases and J dropped 0 bases, with 14 bases sitting between them. This CDR3 spans 14 amino acids.

This chain uses TRBV2 with TRBJ2-7, with D possibly being TRBD1 (6 bases). CDR3 length: 12 amino acids. V was shortened by 10 bases and J by 3 bases, with 13 bases between the two germline ends. Germline loops: CDR1 SNHLY, CDR2 FYNNEI. Here the CDR3 reads CANRDTGYEQYF. The CDR3 DNA reads TGTGCCAACCGGGACACGGGCTACGAGCAGTACTTC.

The chain is built from TRBV10-3 and TRBJ2-4; TRBD1 or TRBD2 may be the D gene (5 bases each). With 5 bases removed from V and 8 bases from J, the gap between germline ends came to 19 bases. Germline lookup yields CDR1 ENHRY and CDR2 SYGVKD. The CDR3 is 15 residues long. CDR3: CAISSSRDVVDIQYF. CDR3 in DNA: TGTGCCATCAGTAGTTCCAGGGACGTTGTGGACATTCAGTACTTC.

This chain uses TRBV5-1 with TRBJ1-5; 9 bases fit TRBD1. Germline loops: CDR1 SGHRS, CDR2 YFSETQ. Trimming took 7 bases from V and 2 from J; bases not matched to a gene: 19. This CDR3 contains 19 residues. This CDR3 is CASVNRGTGRDTGNQPQHF. The CDR3 nucleotides are TGCGCCAGCGTCAACCGCGGGACAGGGAGAGACACGGGCAATCAGCCCCAGCATTTT. The full variable domain, in which reference TRBV5-1 and TRBJ1-5 provide the parts outside the CDR3, is KAGVTQTPRYLIKTRGQQVTLSCSPISGHRSVSWYQQTPGQGLQFLFEYFSETQRNKGNFPGRFSGRQFSNSRSEMNVSTLELGDSALYLCASVNRGTGRDTGNQPQHFGDGTRLSIL.

V usage is TRBV29-1 and J usage is TRBJ1-2; D unresolved. Germline assignment: CDR1 SQVTM and CDR2 ANQGSEA. The CDR3 is 16 residues long. V lost 0 bases and J lost 10, with 24 bases in between. CDR3 protein: CSVEEVPAGVYSDYTF. The CDR3 nucleotides read TGCAGCGTTGAAGAGGTCCCTGCCGGGGTATATAGTGACTACACCTTC. Combining the CDR3 with reference TRBV29-1 and TRBJ1-2 gives the whole variable domain SAVISQKPSRDICQRGTSLTIQCQVDSQVTMMFWYRQQPGQSLTLIATANQGSEATYESGFVIDKFPISRPNLTFSTLTVSNMSPEDSSIYLCSVEEVPAGVYSDYTFGSGTRLTVV.

The rearrangement links TRBV5-8 to TRBJ2-5; D not resolved. CDR1 is SGHTS and CDR2 is YDEGEE in the germline V gene. The length of the CDR3 is 15 residues. V was cut by 1 base and J by 5 bases, with 15 bases left in between. The CDR3 DNA follows: TGTGCCAGCAGCTTGACTGGCCTAGGGTCTGAGACCCAGTACTTC. Its translation is CASSLTGLGSETQYF. The full variable domain, rest sourced from reference TRBV5-8 and TRBJ2-5, is EAGVTQSPTHLIKTRGQQATLRCSPISGHTSVYWYQQALGLGLQFLLWYDEGEERNRGNFPPRFSGRQFPNYSSELNVNALELEDSALYLCASSLTGLGSETQYFGPGTRLLVL.

The V call is TRBV5-1, the J call TRBJ1-3; D is uncertain. Trimming shortened V by 4 bases and J by 1 base, and 15 bases separated the two germline ends. Looked up from germline, CDR1 is SGHRS and CDR2 is YFSETQ. The CDR3 has 16 amino acids. The CDR3 sequence is CASSPPLGNSGNTIYF. The CDR3 nucleotides read TGCGCCAGCAGCCCCCCCCTTGGGAATTCTGGAAACACCATATATTTT.

V usage is TRBV18 and J usage is TRBJ2-1; TRBD2 might be the D (5 bases). Germline loops: CDR1 KGHSH, CDR2 LQKENI. This CDR3 has 12 amino acids. Trimming pared 2 bases from V and 9 bases from J, leaving 8 bases between. In DNA, the CDR3 is TGTGCCAGCTCACCAGGGGAGATTGAGCAGTTCTTC. Residues: CASSPGEIEQFF.

The rearrangement links TRBV7-3 to TRBJ1-6; D not resolved. Trimming left V 1 base short and J 4 bases short, with 8 bases between. The CDR3 consists of 15 residues. Germline CDR1 is SGHTA and CDR2 is FQGTGA. CDR3 sequence (DNA): TGTGCCAGCAGCTTAAGCGGAGATTATAATTCACCCCTCCACTTT. Its translation is CASSLSGDYNSPLHF.